Sequencing of this TCR beta chain was carried out in a study of T cell responses to AZD1222 COVID-19 vaccine (dated by TCRdb to the early 2020s). For the wider study: A total of approximately 250 trial participants underwent TCR sequencing, of whom about 200 had received two doses of AZD1222 and approximately 26 had received two doses of the MenACWY control vaccine. Enrollment into the trials was organized by age into subgroups of 18-55, 56-69 and 70-plus years, and those subgroups contained about 160, 30 and 59 TCR-sequenced participants, respectively. Overall study results and their limits: In the small 56-69-year group, the increase in depth fell short of significance, most likely because of low power. The whole spike protein was spanned by vaccine-associated CD4 TCRs, and dominant responses were seen in regions 160-218 and 743-854. Conclusions about previously exposed vaccinees were limited because only a handful of AZD1222 recipients were SARS-CoV-2 seropositive at baseline. No day 14 peak-response samples were available, so repertoires were characterized only after the peak T cell response. After two AZD1222 doses, both the breadth and the depth of spike-specific TCRs were significantly higher than at day 0 and than in MenACWY recipients. Most participants were white British and females outnumbered males, and the authors suggested that clonal diversity may have been underestimated. Epitopes outside the regions mutated in the B.1.351 and B.1.1.7 variants were reportedly recognized by nearly half of the unique spike-specific TCRs.

The meaning of the sample's time point label: baseline before first vaccination. The intended sense of this specimen's treatment or condition label: meningococcal conjugate vaccine given as trial control. Vaccinee samples came from UK trials COV001 and COV002, including a single-blind randomized controlled phase 2/3 trial of AZD1222 (ChAdOx1 nCoV-19) in healthy adults. For TCRbeta chain sequencing, PBMC samples from trial participants were taken at day 0 and at day 28 after the second dose. About this clone itself: Its antigen target is currently unknown. The input lacks base qualities; no much larger clone sits a single base away.

The CDR3 regions of human TCRbeta chains were analyzed by immunosequencing. The paper's data handling went like this. TCRs in the repertoires were compared against a reference library of SARS-CoV-2-specific TCRs that had been generated with the MIRA antigen-specificity platform. Breadth was defined as the fraction of unique TCRs that were SARS-CoV-2-associated. Depth was defined as the fraction of total T cells that were SARS-CoV-2-associated. Using the MIRA data, each spike-specific TCR was mapped to the spike region that the TCR reacts to and placed in a CD4 or CD8 class. Log10-transformed breadth and depth values were compared by one-way ANOVA with Sidak's multiple comparisons tests. In TCRdb, the immuneACCESS table is reduced to in-frame sequences with V and J assigned. These tables do not hold every clone; where another copy was compared, an unresolved V gene accounts for under half, and the others remain unexplained. D and trimming were read from the DNA, whereas the V and J calls and clone size are those reported in that table. Here the sample has fewer than 80,000 clones; around 79% occur a single time. Around 25% of the sample lies in the top ten.

The germline V gene (reference sequence) supplies CDR1 SEHNR and CDR2 FQNEAQ. The CDR3 runs 14 residues from the cysteine to the phenylalanine. Solely the CDR3 DNA is kept, with 42 bases framed from the first base. V is reduced by 6 bases and J by 4 bases, leaving a spacing of 13 bases between them. This TCR was sampled from an adult in good health. Here the chain combines TRBV7-9 and TRBJ2-1, and possibly TRBD2, on 6 matching bases. The source was peripheral blood, collected on day 0 of MenACWY control vaccination. This receptor carries the CDR3 CASSRGTGYNEQFF. The bases read TGTGCCAGCAGTCGGGGGACTGGGTACAATGAGCAGTTCTTC.